A selection of T cell receptor beta chains follows, all from one sample in a study of brain T cells in children with intractable seizures. The method was immunoSEQ multiplex PCR; TCRdb's version includes in-frame clones alone and lacks a portion of them. Among about 120,000 clones listed, under 95% were seen once. The sequencing here drew on peripheral blood, taken at surgery. Receptors originate from a boy younger than two with hemimegalencephaly and intractable seizures. CDR3s include the opening cysteine and the closing phenylalanine or tryptophan. The D gene is left open where the match is weak. Size is omitted from some rows. Given values are once, few, many or a class for expanded clones.

d_call j_call clone_size v_call cdr3_aa cdr3_nt
. TRBJ2-6 . TRBV10-3 CAISESGARANVLTF TGTGCCATCAGTGAGTCGGGGGCCCGGGCCAACGTCCTGACTTTC
TRBD2 TRBJ2-7 . TRBV28 CASSPHGPGGPRDRTYEQYF TGTGCCAGCAGCCCTCACGGGCCGGGAGGGCCGCGCGATCGAACCTACGAGCAGTACTTC
TRBD1 TRBJ2-1 . TRBV7-2 CASSPQGARANEQFF TGTGCCAGCAGCCCACAGGGGGCGAGAGCGAATGAGCAGTTCTTC
. TRBJ1-5 once TRBV28 CASSFTVEEHF TGTGCCAGCAGTTTTACAGTTGAGGAGCATTTT
. TRBJ1-5 . TRBV5-8 CASSLGVGRDQPQHF TGTGCCAGCAGCTTGGGTGTGGGTCGGGATCAGCCCCAGCATTTT
. TRBJ1-2 . TRBV14 CASSQWGGSDFDGYTF TGTGCCAGCAGCCAATGGGGTGGGTCAGATTTTGATGGCTACACCTTC
TRBD2 TRBJ2-7 . TRBV10-3 CAISWTSGIYEQYF TGTGCCATCAGTTGGACTAGCGGAATATACGAGCAGTACTTC
. TRBJ1-2 . TRBV27 CASSPLRQIGYGYTF TGTGCCAGCAGTCCTCTAAGACAGATAGGGTATGGCTACACCTTC
. TRBJ2-5 . TRBV13 CASSLNNRRAPQETQYF TGTGCCAGCAGCTTAAATAACCGGCGGGCCCCCCAAGAGACCCAGTACTTC
. TRBJ1-2 . TRBV6-5 CASSGSTRGHYGYTF TGTGCCAGCAGCGGAAGCACACGGGGGCACTATGGCTACACCTTC
. TRBJ2-5 . TRBV27 CASSPPENLAGGPGETQYF TGTGCCAGCAGTCCCCCAGAAAATCTAGCTGGAGGGCCTGGAGAGACCCAGTACTTC
. TRBJ1-2 . TRBV7-9 CASSPRAQGNYGYTF TGTGCCAGCAGCCCTAGGGCACAGGGTAACTATGGCTACACCTTC
. TRBJ1-6 . TRBV2 CASSDSSYNSPLHF TGTGCCAGCAGTGACAGCTCCTATAATTCACCCCTCCACTTT
. TRBJ2-7 . TRBV9 CASSVGDGGSYEQYF TGTGCCAGCAGCGTAGGAGATGGCGGCTCCTACGAGCAGTACTTC
. TRBJ1-1 . TRBV6-5 CASSPWGRGTEAFF TGTGCCAGCAGCCCCTGGGGCAGGGGCACTGAAGCTTTCTTT
. TRBJ1-5 . TRBV6-1 CASSDTGGQPQHF TGTGCCAGCAGTGATACAGGAGGTCAGCCCCAGCATTTT
. TRBJ2-1 . TRBV5-4 CASSLSWGEQFF TGTGCCAGCAGCTTGTCATGGGGTGAGCAGTTCTTC
TRBD1 TRBJ1-1 . TRBV29-1 CSVYRGGGTEAFF TGCAGCGTATACAGGGGAGGCGGCACTGAAGCTTTCTTT
TRBD1 TRBJ1-5 . TRBV7-2 CASSLNDRESNQPQHF TGTGCCAGCAGCTTAAACGACAGGGAAAGCAATCAGCCCCAGCATTTT
TRBD1 TRBJ1-1 . TRBV19 CASSTRTGHTEAFF TGTGCCAGTAGTACTCGGACAGGGCACACTGAAGCTTTCTTT
TRBD2 TRBJ2-7 . TRBV27 CASSTPTGGSRQYF TGTGCCAGCAGTACCCCGACGGGAGGGTCTAGGCAGTACTTC
. TRBJ2-7 . TRBV10-3 CAISEWIGRDGSYEQYF TGTGCCATCAGTGAGTGGATAGGGCGGGACGGATCCTACGAGCAGTACTTC
. TRBJ2-7 . TRBV5-1 CASSRTPLEQYF TGCGCCAGCAGTCGGACTCCCCTCGAGCAGTACTTC
. TRBJ2-1 . TRBV6-6 CASSPLGPSSYNEQFF TGTGCCAGCAGTCCTTTGGGCCCTAGCTCCTACAATGAGCAGTTCTTC
. TRBJ2-3 . TRBV29-1 CSVEGSSTSSDTQYF TGCAGCGTTGAGGGCTCATCGACGTCCTCAGATACGCAGTATTTT
. TRBJ2-7 . TRBV28 CASSYGAYGDEQYF TGTGCCAGCAGCTACGGGGCCTACGGCGACGAGCAGTACTTC
. TRBJ1-2 . TRBV27 CATHRRDGYTF TGTGCCACCCATCGACGGGATGGCTACACCTTC
. TRBJ2-7 . TRBV19 CASSMSGSRPYEQYF TGTGCCAGTAGTATGTCGGGCAGCCGCCCCTACGAGCAGTACTTC
TRBD2 TRBJ2-7 . TRBV27 CASSLWGGPHEQYF TGTGCCAGCAGTTTATGGGGGGGACCCCACGAGCAGTACTTC
. TRBJ2-3 . TRBV7-2 CASERIGADTQYF TGTGCCAGCGAGCGGATCGGTGCAGATACGCAGTATTTT
. TRBJ2-3 . TRBV27 CASSLGVRTSTDTQYF TGTGCCAGCAGTTTAGGAGTTCGCACTAGCACAGATACGCAGTATTTT
TRBD2 TRBJ2-7 . TRBV12-3/TRBV12-4 CASQREISYEQYF TGTGCCAGCCAGCGGGAGATATCCTACGAGCAGTACTTC
. TRBJ2-7 . TRBV11-2 CASSLLVHEQYF TGTGCCAGCAGCTTATTGGTCCACGAGCAGTACTTC
. TRBJ1-5 . TRBV6-2/TRBV6-3 CASSYCPHWENQPQHF TGTGCCAGCAGTTACTGCCCACATTGGGAAAATCAGCCCCAGCATTTT
TRBD1 TRBJ2-1 . TRBV5-6 CASSAARDRVRDEQFF TGTGCCAGCAGCGCAGCAAGGGACAGGGTTAGGGATGAGCAGTTCTTC
. TRBJ1-1 . TRBV19 CASSIGGGSRLNTEAFF TGTGCCAGTAGTATCGGTGGAGGGTCGAGATTAAACACTGAAGCTTTCTTT
. TRBJ1-4 . TRBV18 CASSPLSGGPQKLFF TGTGCCAGCTCACCTTTATCGGGGGGGCCGCAAAAACTGTTTTTT